The 24 T cell receptor beta chains below come from one sample, sequenced in a study of T cell responses to AZD1222 COVID-19 vaccine. The method was immunoSEQ multiplex PCR; TCRdb's version includes in-frame clones alone and lacks a portion of them. Here the sample spans 170,000 or so clones, 90% being singletons. The specimen comprised peripheral blood, sampled on day 0 of AZD1222 vaccination. The origin of the receptors is an adult in good health.

The rearrangement links TRBV27 to TRBJ2-7; TRBD1 is a possible D gene (6 bases). This CDR3 has 13 amino acids. The germline V gene has CDR1 MNHEY and CDR2 SMNVEV (reference sequence). V lost 2 bases to trimming and J lost 3 bases, with 8 bases between them. For the CDR3, the DNA is TGTGCCAGCAGTTTAGGACAGTTCTACGAGCAGTACTTC. It translates to CASSLGQFYEQYF.

The rearrangement links TRBV28 to TRBJ2-2; possibly TRBD2 for D (7 bases). Deletions cut 9 bases from V and 5 bases from J, with 13 bases between. This CDR3 spans 13 amino acids. Germline V gives CDR1 MDHEN, CDR2 SYDVKM. The chain's CDR3 is CASRTAGTGELFF. The CDR3, as DNA: TGTGCCAGTAGGACAGCGGGGACCGGGGAGCTGTTTTTT.

The chain joins TRBV7-2 to TRBJ2-2; no definite D call. This CDR3 region has 14 residues. V dropped 3 bases and J dropped 5 bases, with 10 bases sitting between them. Germline CDR1 SGHTA, CDR2 FQGNSA. The CDR3 DNA is TGTGCCAGCAGCTTCCAACAGTGGACCGGGGAGCTGTTTTTT. Residues: CASSFQQWTGELFF.

The V gene is TRBV9, the J gene TRBJ2-7, with 7 positions matching TRBD2. This CDR3 has 15 residues. Germline CDR1 reads SGDLS; CDR2 reads YYNGEE. Trimming took 3 bases from V and 4 from J; bases not matched to a gene: 10. The CDR3 here is CASSAHGGSGYEQYF. The CDR3 DNA reads as TGTGCCAGCAGCGCCCACGGGGGGTCGGGGTACGAGCAGTACTTC. Variable domain in full (rest from reference TRBV9 and TRBJ2-7): DSGVTQTPKHLITATGQRVTLRCSPRSGDLSVYWYQQSLDQGLQFLIQYYNGEERAKGNILERFSAQQFPDLHSELNLSSLELGDSALYFCASSAHGGSGYEQYFGPGTRLTVT.

This chain links TRBV7-3 with TRBJ2-2, with 8 bases fitting TRBD1. The CDR3 length is 16 residues. With V trimmed by 3 bases and J by 7 bases, 10 bases remained unmatched. CDR1 SGHTA and CDR2 FQGTGA come from the germline V gene. CDR3 protein: CASSFPGGALGGELFF. CDR3 DNA sequence: TGTGCCAGCAGCTTCCCAGGGGGCGCGTTAGGCGGGGAGCTGTTTTTT.

The gene calls are TRBV5-6 and TRBJ1-2; the D is unclear. CDR1 is SGHDT, CDR2 YYEEEE, per germline. V lost 2 bases to trimming and J lost 7 bases, with 12 bases between them. The CDR3 loop spans 13 amino acids. The CDR3 loop reads CASSFGTGGGYTF. The CDR3 region has the DNA TGTGCCAGCAGCTTTGGCACGGGCGGTGGCTACACCTTC.

The chain is built from TRBV5-4 and TRBJ2-2; D might be TRBD1 (5 bases). Trimming cost V 0 bases and J 1 base, with 7 bases left between them. This CDR3 is built from 15 residues. In germline, CDR1 is SGHNT, CDR2 YYREEE (reference sequence). The CDR3 bases are TGTGCCAGCAGCTTGGTGGGGCAGAACACCGGGGAGCTGTTTTTT. Translation gives CASSLVGQNTGELFF.

This chain joins TRBV6-4 and TRBJ2-6; TRBD2 is a possible D gene (6 bases). This CDR3 contains 18 residues. CDR1 MRHNA and CDR2 SNTAGT come from the germline V gene. V dropped 0 bases and J dropped 0 bases, with 12 bases sitting between them. The CDR3 DNA reads TGTGCCAGCAGTGACTCGGGAGGTTGGGGCTCTGGGGCCAACGTCCTGACTTTC. It specifies CASSDSGGWGSGANVLTF.

The V gene is TRBV30, the J gene TRBJ1-5; D remains ambiguous. V lost 0 bases, J lost 2 bases, and 8 bases lay in between. The germline gives CDR1 GTSNPN, CDR2 SVGIG (reference sequence). This CDR3 spans 14 amino acids. CDR3 DNA: TGTGCCTGGAGTGTCTTCGCGGGCAATCAGCCCCAGCATTTT. Its protein product is CAWSVFAGNQPQHF.

V and J are TRBV19 and TRBJ1-4; perhaps TRBD1 as D (5 bases). Between the trimmed V and J ends, which lost 4 bases and 8 bases, there was a span of 17 bases. The CDR3 extends over 15 amino acids. Germline CDR1 LNHDA, CDR2 SQIVND (reference sequence). As DNA, the CDR3 is TGTGCCAGTAGTACGGGACGGACTCAAGGAGAAAAACTGTTTTTT. Its protein product is CASSTGRTQGEKLFF.

In DNA, the CDR3 is TGTGCCAGCAGTGAAATTCAGCGGGGGGCGGGTCAGCCCCAGCATTTT. It codes for CASSEIQRGAGQPQHF. The V and J genes are TRBV6-1 and TRBJ1-5; maybe TRBD1 (6 bases). In germline, CDR1 is MNHNS, CDR2 SASEGT. This CDR3 comprises 16 residues. V was trimmed by 2 bases and J by 6 bases, leaving 17 bases between them.

The J gene is TRBJ1-6, the V gene TRBV6-6, with D maybe TRBD1 (5 bases). Trimming removed 0 bases at V and 3 bases at J, with 9 bases between. Germline V lookup: CDR1 MNHNY, CDR2 SVGAGI (reference sequence). This CDR3 spans 16 amino acids. The CDR3 sequence: CASSYSSRDYNSPLHF. The CDR3 DNA is TGTGCCAGCAGTTACTCGAGCAGGGACTATAATTCACCCCTCCACTTT.

The chain joins TRBV5-4 to TRBJ1-1, with a weak D call TRBD1 (5 bases). Germline lookup yields CDR1 SGHNT and CDR2 YYREEE (reference sequence). This CDR3 contains 15 residues. With 4 bases removed from V and 5 bases from J, the gap between germline ends came to 18 bases. The CDR3 sequence is CASSREEGWGTEAFF. DNA for the CDR3: TGTGCCAGCAGCCGAGAGGAGGGTTGGGGGACTGAAGCTTTCTTT.

This clone was detected only once. The gene calls are TRBV30 and TRBJ1-3; the D is unclear. Germline CDR1 is GTSNPN and CDR2 is SVGIG (reference sequence). V lost 2 bases, J lost 1 base, and 9 bases lay in between. The CDR3 runs 14 residues. CDR3 in DNA: TGTGCCTGGAGTCCCTTGGGGTCTGGAAACACCATATATTTT. Its translation is CAWSPLGSGNTIYF.

The gene calls are TRBV28 and TRBJ1-2; D gene unclear. CDR1 is MDHEN and CDR2 is SYDVKM in the germline V gene. V was cut by 4 bases and J by 8 bases, with 17 bases left in between. The CDR3 consists of 14 residues. The CDR3: CASSSPAGSGGYTF. The DNA for the CDR3 is TGTGCCAGCAGTTCCCCCGCAGGCTCGGGGGGCTACACCTTC.

V usage is TRBV7-2 and J usage is TRBJ1-6; no definite D call. The ends were cut back, 5 bases at V and 0 bases at J, with 8 bases in the middle. Looked up from germline, CDR1 is SGHTA and CDR2 is FQGNSA. CDR3 size: 15 residues. DNA of the CDR3: TGTGCCAGCAGCATAGGAACCTCCTATAATTCACCCCTCCACTTT. Protein product: CASSIGTSYNSPLHF.

This rearrangement joins TRBV4-1 to TRBJ1-2, with D uncertain. Germline V CDR1 and CDR2: MGHRA, YSYEKL. Between the trimmed V and J ends, which lost 6 bases and 8 bases, there was a span of 16 bases. The CDR3 length is 13 residues. The CDR3 sequence: CASRRGGPGGYTF. CDR3 nucleotides: TGCGCCAGCAGGCGGGGAGGGCCAGGAGGCTACACCTTC.

The table lists this clone with a count of one. The V gene is TRBV19, the J gene TRBJ1-5; D remains ambiguous. V dropped 3 bases and J dropped 2 bases, with 8 bases sitting between them. Per the germline V gene, CDR1 is LNHDA and CDR2 is SQIVND (reference sequence). The CDR3 is 14 residues long. The CDR3 loop reads CASSIGMGNQPQHF. CDR3 DNA sequence: TGTGCCAGTAGTATTGGGATGGGCAATCAGCCCCAGCATTTT. Complete variable domain (other parts from reference TRBV19 and TRBJ1-5): DGGITQSPKYLFRKEGQNVTLSCEQNLNHDAMYWYRQDPGQGLRLIYYSQIVNDFQKGDIAEGYSVSREKKESFPLTVTSAQKNPTAFYLCASSIGMGNQPQHFGDGTRLSIL.

This chain joins TRBV6-2 or TRBV6-3 and TRBJ2-7; 7 bases map to TRBD1. Germline trimming cut 1 base from V and 5 bases from J; bases unmatched to any gene: 5. In germline, CDR1 is MNHEY, CDR2 SVGEGT. The CDR3 consists of 14 residues. CDR3 nucleotide sequence: TGTGCCAGCAGTTACTGGGACAGAGGGGACGAGCAGTACTTC. Its protein is CASSYWDRGDEQYF.

A few counts support this clone. J is TRBJ1-6 and V is TRBV6-4; D call uncertain. Germline lookup yields CDR1 MRHNA and CDR2 SNTAGT. The CDR3 consists of 15 residues. Trimming left V 0 bases short and J 7 bases short, with 10 bases between. CDR3 DNA: TGTGCCAGCAGTGACTCGGCCGGATCCAATTCACCCCTCCACTTT. It codes for CASSDSAGSNSPLHF.

The V and J genes are TRBV19 and TRBJ2-7; 9 bases are a match to TRBD1. The CDR3 runs 16 residues. CDR1 and CDR2 (germline): LNHDA, SQIVND (reference sequence). Trimming cost V 0 bases and J 9 bases; bases outside gene matches: 12. The CDR3 loop is CASSIDRDRGKVPQYF. In nucleotides, the CDR3 is TGTGCCAGTAGTATAGATCGCGACAGGGGGAAAGTGCCGCAGTACTTC.

This chain connects TRBV6-5 to TRBJ1-3, with unresolved D. The CDR3 runs 14 residues. V lost 8 bases and J 2 bases, leaving 13 bases between the germline ends. The germline V gene encodes CDR1 MNHEY and CDR2 SVGAGI. Written as DNA, the CDR3 is TGTGCCAGCCCAACCGGAGCCCCTGGAAACACCATATATTTT. Protein product: CASPTGAPGNTIYF.

This clone is a singleton in its sample. The J gene is TRBJ1-2, the V gene TRBV5-1, with no clear D. Germline V CDR1 and CDR2: SGHRS, YFSETQ. V lost 6 bases and J 5 bases, leaving 14 bases between the germline ends. CDR3 length equals 13 residues. CDR3 nucleotide sequence: TGCGCCAGCAACGGGCAGGACCAATATGGCTACACCTTC. Its protein is CASNGQDQYGYTF.

The rearrangement links TRBV5-3 to TRBJ1-5, with D possibly TRBD1 on 6 matching bases. TRBV5-3 is noted as an ORF with a role that remains uncertain. V lost 0 bases and J lost 0, with 13 bases in between. The CDR3 length is 17 residues. The CDR3 DNA reads TGTGCCAGAAGCTTGGTGGCAGGGGAATATAGCAATCAGCCCCAGCATTTT. Translating gives CARSLVAGEYSNQPQHF.